This record looks at one T cell receptor beta chain sequence and its context. Its antigen is currently not known. No per-base quality is available; no much larger clone lies one base away. The data are from a study of blood T cell repertoires in COVID-19 (dated by TCRdb to 2020 to 2021). Regarding the research as a whole: Samples from collaborators originated in the United States, Italy and Spain and spanned both the acute and convalescent phases of COVID-19. Subjects who had been exposed to COVID-19, were actively infected with it, or had recovered from it provided the deeply sampled blood TCRbeta repertoires that made up the dataset. A de-identified subject ID, COVID-19 status, age in years and sex were almost always included in the sample metadata. Samples were obtained from the ongoing ImmuneRACE study (first 160 participants) and from 1,000 to 1,500 subjects provided by 6 global collaborators. HLA class I and class II types, where available, came from metadata supplied by the sample provider rather than from assay-based typing. The repertoires were released in a freely available public database intended as a resource for research on the immune response to SARS-CoV-2. The prospective study material was composed of cDNA or gDNA derived from T cells, B-cell-depleted T cells, or PBMCs. Results the study describes overall, beyond this receptor: How much clinical and demographic metadata was included differed by source and by participant, and the metadata was provided uncurated.

TCRbeta CDR3 regions were amplified from genomic DNA by means of the immunoSEQ Assay, a bias-controlled multiplex PCR. For the original study's pipeline: The number of nucleated cells in each sample was estimated from the amplification of reference gene primers within the assay. Sequence reads were collapsed and filtered to measure the absolute abundance of every unique TCRbeta CDR3 rearrangement. For each sample, productive Simpson clonality was calculated as the square root of Simpson's diversity index across productive rearrangements. TCRdb provides this immuneACCESS table in a form limited to in-frame rearrangements. Some clones are lacking; in checked studies, under half of them reflect an unresolved V gene, and why the rest are absent is not known. V and J calls and clone size come straight from that table; D and trimming were deduced from the DNA. The sample profile shows 150,000 or so clones; 80% to 90% of them were found once. The ten biggest clones cover approximately 10% of the sample.

Each collaborating institution followed its own protocols to collect whole blood in K2EDTA tubes. For TCRbeta analysis, collaborators shipped samples in one of three forms: frozen whole blood, isolated PBMCs, or DNA extracted from either of those sample types. The sequenced sample consisted of peripheral blood. This receptor was taken from a human donor in a cohort sampled during active COVID-19.

The DNA sequence reads TGTGCCAGCAGTAAAGGGCTAGCGGGGGGGATCTCAGTCACAGATACGCAGTATTTT. It translates as CASSKGLAGGISVTDTQYF. The chain uses TRBV2 and TRBJ2-3; TRBD2 agrees with 12 junctional bases. Trimming leaves V shorter by 5 bases and J shorter by 2 bases, with the junction holding 14 bases beyond the gene matches. Taken from the germline V gene, the CDR1 and CDR2 loops are SNHLY and FYNNEI. Spanning cysteine to phenylalanine, the CDR3 consists of 19 amino acids. Of the read, only the CDR3 DNA is kept; its 57 bases are in frame from base 1.